This TCR beta chain was recovered during a study of shared clonotypes between healthy human individuals. General study findings and limits: Clonotype sharing levels among donors were expected to vary with sequencing depth.

The CDR3 is made up of 12 amino acids. Germline values: CDR1 LGHNT, CDR2 FRNRAP. V lost 2 bases and J lost 5, with 3 bases in between. CD8 cells classed as naive were CD45RO-negative and positively selected for CCR7, excluding terminally differentiated effector memory CD45RA+ cells. On this clone: Antigen unknown.

This was a deep-level run. Clones were read by immunoSEQ multiplex PCR, and TCRdb kept only the in-frame ones, dropping some. The sample includes about 750,000 clones, 90% to 95% seen only once; the top ten take approximately 25%. The material sequenced was naive CD8+ T cells sorted from blood. This clonotype was sampled from a man younger than 45 in good health. The V call is TRBV12-5, the J call TRBJ2-2; D not resolved. The CDR3 region is CASGLRTGELFF. DNA of the CDR3: TGTGCTAGTGGTTTGCGAACCGGGGAGCTGTTTTTT.